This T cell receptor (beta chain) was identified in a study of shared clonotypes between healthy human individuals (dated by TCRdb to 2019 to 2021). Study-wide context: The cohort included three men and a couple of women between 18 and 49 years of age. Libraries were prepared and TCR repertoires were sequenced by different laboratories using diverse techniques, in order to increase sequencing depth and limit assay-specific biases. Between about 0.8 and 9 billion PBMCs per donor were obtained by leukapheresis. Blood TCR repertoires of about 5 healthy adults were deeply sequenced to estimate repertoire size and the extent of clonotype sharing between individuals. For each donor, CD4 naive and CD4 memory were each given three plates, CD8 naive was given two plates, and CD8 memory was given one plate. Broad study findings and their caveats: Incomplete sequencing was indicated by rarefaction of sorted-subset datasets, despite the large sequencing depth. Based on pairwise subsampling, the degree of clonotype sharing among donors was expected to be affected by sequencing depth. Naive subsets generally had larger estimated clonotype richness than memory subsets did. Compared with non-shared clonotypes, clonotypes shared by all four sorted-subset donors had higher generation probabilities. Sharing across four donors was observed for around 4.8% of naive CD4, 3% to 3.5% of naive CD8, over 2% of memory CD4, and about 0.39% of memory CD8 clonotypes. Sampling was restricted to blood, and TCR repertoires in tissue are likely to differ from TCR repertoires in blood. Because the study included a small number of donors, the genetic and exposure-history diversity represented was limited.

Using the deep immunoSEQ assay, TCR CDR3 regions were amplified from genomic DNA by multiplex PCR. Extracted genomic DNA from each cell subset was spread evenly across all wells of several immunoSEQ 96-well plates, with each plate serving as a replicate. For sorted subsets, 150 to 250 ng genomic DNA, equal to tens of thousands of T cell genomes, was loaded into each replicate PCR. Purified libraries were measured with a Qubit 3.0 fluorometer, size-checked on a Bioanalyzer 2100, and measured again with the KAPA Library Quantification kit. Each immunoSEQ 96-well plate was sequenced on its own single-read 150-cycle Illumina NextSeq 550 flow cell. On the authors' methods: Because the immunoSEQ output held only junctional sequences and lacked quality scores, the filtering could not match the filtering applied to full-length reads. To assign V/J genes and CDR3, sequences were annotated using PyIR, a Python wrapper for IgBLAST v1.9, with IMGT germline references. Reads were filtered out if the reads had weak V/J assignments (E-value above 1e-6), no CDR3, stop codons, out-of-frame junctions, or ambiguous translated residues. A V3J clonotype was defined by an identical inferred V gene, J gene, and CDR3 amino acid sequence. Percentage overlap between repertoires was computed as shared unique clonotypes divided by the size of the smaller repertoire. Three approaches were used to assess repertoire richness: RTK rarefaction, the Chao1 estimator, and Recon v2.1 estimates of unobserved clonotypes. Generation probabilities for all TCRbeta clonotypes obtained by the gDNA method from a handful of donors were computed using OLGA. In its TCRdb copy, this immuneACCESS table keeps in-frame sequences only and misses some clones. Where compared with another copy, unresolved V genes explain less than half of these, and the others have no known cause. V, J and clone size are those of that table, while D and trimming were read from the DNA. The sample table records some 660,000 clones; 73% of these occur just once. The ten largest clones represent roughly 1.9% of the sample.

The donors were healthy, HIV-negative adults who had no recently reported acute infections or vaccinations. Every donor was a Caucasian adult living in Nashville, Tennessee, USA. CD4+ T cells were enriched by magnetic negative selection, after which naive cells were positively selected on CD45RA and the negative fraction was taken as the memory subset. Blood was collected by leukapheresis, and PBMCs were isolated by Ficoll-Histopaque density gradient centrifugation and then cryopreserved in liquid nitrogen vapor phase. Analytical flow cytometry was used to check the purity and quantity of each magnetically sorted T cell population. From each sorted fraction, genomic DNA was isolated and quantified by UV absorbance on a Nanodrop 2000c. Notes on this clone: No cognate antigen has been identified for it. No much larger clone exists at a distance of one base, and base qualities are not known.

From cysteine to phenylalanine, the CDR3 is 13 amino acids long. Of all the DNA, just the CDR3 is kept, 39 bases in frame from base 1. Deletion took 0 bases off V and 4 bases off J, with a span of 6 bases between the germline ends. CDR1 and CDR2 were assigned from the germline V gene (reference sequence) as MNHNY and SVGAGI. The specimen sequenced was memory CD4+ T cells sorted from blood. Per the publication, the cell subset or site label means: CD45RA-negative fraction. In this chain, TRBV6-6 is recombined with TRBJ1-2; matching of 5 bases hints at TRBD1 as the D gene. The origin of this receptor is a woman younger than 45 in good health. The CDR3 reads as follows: CASSYSTVYGYTF. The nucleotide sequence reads TGTGCCAGCAGTTACTCGACAGTCTATGGCTACACCTTC.